The 10 T cell receptor beta chains below all came from one sample that was sequenced in a study of OX40 agonist ivuxolimab in advanced cancers. Generated by immunoSEQ multiplex PCR, the TCRdb table keeps only in-frame clones and is missing some. There are 45,000 to 65,000 clones in the sample; over 75% occur only once, and around 5.9% lies in the top ten. Specimen: CD4+ or CD8+ T cells sorted from blood, collected in a trial of the OX40 agonist ivuxolimab. The receptor source for this set is an adult with an advanced solid tumor such as melanoma, head and neck, liver or kidney cancer.

V gene TRBV7-9 combines with J gene TRBJ1-2; D unclear. V dropped 5 bases and J dropped 6 bases, with 19 bases sitting between them. CDR3 length: 15 residues. The germline CDR1 and CDR2 sequences are SEHNR and FQNEAQ (reference sequence). The CDR3 region has the DNA TGTGCCAGCAGCATAACCTTGGAGGCCCCAAATGGCTACACCTTC. Translating gives CASSITLEAPNGYTF.

The table lists this clone with a few counts. The chain is built from TRBV30 and TRBJ1-2, with TRBD1 matching 7 bases. Germline V lookup: CDR1 GTSNPN, CDR2 SVGIG (reference sequence). CDR3 length: 12 amino acids. J was trimmed by 8 bases and V by 5 bases; bases with no gene match: 8. The CDR3 is CAWATGIGGYTF. CDR3 DNA sequence: TGTGCCTGGGCGACAGGGATCGGGGGCTACACCTTC.

This sequence joins TRBV18 and TRBJ1-1; TRBD1 might be the D (6 bases). Trimming removed 4 bases from V and 4 bases from J, with 13 bases in between. Per germline, CDR1 KGHSH and CDR2 LQKENI. This CDR3 has 14 amino acids. DNA for the CDR3: TGTGCCAGCTCACTACAGGGTTTGGCCACTGAAGCTTTCTTT. Translation gives CASSLQGLATEAFF.

V and J are TRBV7-6 and TRBJ2-5; TRBD1 might be the D (6 bases). The CDR3 spans 15 residues. Germline V lookup: CDR1 SGHVS, CDR2 FNYEAQ. Trimming took 6 bases from V and 5 from J, leaving 19 bases between them. The CDR3 protein is CASRLRSGAGETQYF. In DNA, the CDR3 is TGTGCCAGCAGACTTAGATCAGGGGCCGGGGAGACCCAGTACTTC.

The CDR3 nucleotides are TGTGCCAGCAGTTTAGGGTTCACAGGGGGTGCCGAAGCTTTCTTT. It translates to CASSLGFTGGAEAFF. The chain couples TRBV28 to TRBJ1-1, with 8 nucleotides matching TRBD1. From germline, CDR1 is MDHEN and CDR2 SYDVKM. The junction had 10 bases not matched to a gene; V was cut back by 2 bases and J by 8 bases. There are 15 residues in the CDR3.

This chain uses TRBV7-3 with TRBJ2-3; 7 bases are shared with TRBD2. Germline V gives CDR1 SGHTA, CDR2 FQGTGA. The CDR3 totals 16 residues. V dropped 5 bases and J dropped 0; count of bases not matched to a gene: 8. As DNA, the CDR3 is TGTGCCAGCAGCGTTACTAGCGCCATGAGCACAGATACGCAGTATTTT. The encoded protein is CASSVTSAMSTDTQYF. The full variable domain, rest sourced from reference TRBV7-3 and TRBJ2-3, is GAGVSQTPSNKVTEKGKYVELRCDPISGHTALYWYRQSLGQGPEFLIYFQGTGAADDSGLPNDRFFAVRPEGSVSTLKIQRTERGDSAVYLCASSVTSAMSTDTQYFGPGTRLTVL.

The chain has TRBV6-1 and TRBJ2-1, with 8 bases lining up with TRBD2. Per the germline V gene, CDR1 is MNHNS and CDR2 is SASEGT. This CDR3 is 15 amino acids long. Trimming at V came to 4 bases and at J to 7 bases, leaving 9 bases not matched to a gene. The CDR3 loop reads CASSALAALRNEQFF. CDR3 DNA: TGTGCCAGCAGTGCACTAGCGGCCCTACGGAATGAGCAGTTCTTC.

V gene TRBV7-2 combines with J gene TRBJ2-7, with 7 nucleotides matching TRBD1. Looked up from germline, CDR1 is SGHTA and CDR2 is FQGNSA. V lost 5 bases and J lost 9; bases outside the gene matches: 13. The CDR3 length is 14 residues. The CDR3 protein is CASSPGGTAIWQYF. The CDR3 bases are TGTGCCAGCAGCCCAGGGGGTACCGCGATTTGGCAGTACTTC.

The chain recombines TRBV11-2 with TRBJ2-7; D is undetermined. From germline, CDR1 is SGHAT and CDR2 FQNNGV. The CDR3 totals 16 residues. Deletions cut 4 bases from V and 2 bases from J, with 18 bases between. CDR3 protein: CASSWGPGSGAYEQYF. The CDR3 DNA reads as TGTGCCAGCAGCTGGGGTCCGGGCTCTGGGGCCTACGAGCAGTACTTC. Based on the CDR3 plus reference TRBV11-2 and TRBJ2-7, the full variable domain is EAGVAQSPRYKIIEKRQSVAFWCNPISGHATLYWYQQILGQGPKLLIQFQNNGVVDDSQLPKDRFSAERLKGVDSTLKIQPAKLEDSAVYLCASSWGPGSGAYEQYFGPGTRLTVT.

The V gene is TRBV2, the J gene TRBJ2-5; TRBD1 matches at 8 bases. The DNA matches TRBJ2-7 better at its end, which makes the J call doubtful. The CDR3 contains 15 residues. From germline, CDR1 is SNHLY and CDR2 FYNNEI. CDR3 loop: CASRGGQVRGYEQYF. CDR3 in DNA: TGTGCCAGCAGGGGGGGACAGGTGAGGGGCTACGAGCAGTACTTC.